This TCR beta chain was captured by sequencing in a study of cytomegalovirus exposure and HLA in healthy donors. The PCR used 60 Vbeta and 13 Jbeta primers. TCRdb keeps only in-frame clones here, not all; method: immunoSEQ multiplex PCR. The sample includes about 160,000 clones, 76% seen only once; the top ten take roughly 0.82%. Sequencing used PBMCs. This TCR came from a female donor in good health and CMV-seronegative.

The CDR3 sequence: CASSLGGTSGVTDTQYF. For the CDR3, the DNA is TGCGCCAGCAGCTTGGGGGGGACTAGCGGGGTAACAGATACGCAGTATTTT. V usage is TRBV5-1 and J usage is TRBJ2-3; 13 bases align to TRBD2. This CDR3 spans 17 amino acids. J lost 3 bases, V lost 0 bases, and 4 bases had no gene match. The germline gives CDR1 SGHRS, CDR2 YFSETQ.